This is a list of T cell receptor beta chains from one sample in a study of T cells in localized non-small cell lung cancer. Sequencing was performed with immunoSEQ multiplex PCR; in TCRdb, only in-frame clones are kept and a portion is missing. The sample includes tens of thousands of clones, roughly three quarters of them seen just once. The specimen was PBMCs, collected before any cancer treatment. These receptor sequences come from a woman aged 40 to 75 with stage II squamous cell lung carcinoma. The CDR3 runs from the conserved cysteine through the conserved F or W. D genes are given only for firm matches. Size values are once, few and many counts, or a class for expanded clones, and some rows have none.

d_gene	v_gene	abundance	j_gene	CDR3nt	CDR3aa
NA	TRBV6-4	once	TRBJ2-2	TGTGCCAGCAGTGACTCCTACTATGTGGCGGTCGGGGAGCTGTTTTTT	CASSDSYYVAVGELFF
TRBD2	TRBV5-6	NA	TRBJ2-4	TGTGCCAGCAGCTTTAGTTCGGGGGGCATTCAGTACTTC	CASSFSSGGIQYF
TRBD1	TRBV6-6	NA	TRBJ1-1	TGTGCCAGTCAGACAGGGGCCACTGAAGCTTTCTTT	CASQTGATEAFF
NA	TRBV27	once	TRBJ1-4	TGTGCCAGCAGTTTACGGGGGAGGGATGGGGAAAAACTGTTTTTT	CASSLRGRDGEKLFF
NA	TRBV2	NA	TRBJ1-4	TGTGCCAGCAGTTGGGACCAAACTGAAAAACTGTTTTTT	CASSWDQTEKLFF
TRBD1	TRBV7-2	NA	TRBJ1-2	TGTGCCAGCACCACCCAAAGAGACAGGGTTGTGGGCTACACCTTC	CASTTQRDRVVGYTF
NA	TRBV4-1	NA	TRBJ1-3	TGCGCCAGCAGCCAAGATCTCGCGGGCTCTGGAAACACCATATATTTT	CASSQDLAGSGNTIYF
NA	TRBV28	few	TRBJ1-5	TGTGCCAGCAGCCGTGGCTATCAGCCCCAGCATTTT	CASSRGYQPQHF
TRBD2	TRBV9	NA	TRBJ2-1	TGTGCCAGCAGCGTAGGGCTAGCGGGTGGGAATGAGCAGTTCTTC	CASSVGLAGGNEQFF
TRBD2	TRBV19	once	TRBJ2-1	TGTGCCAGTAGTCCGCCGGGGGGGTCCTACAATGAGCAGTTCTTC	CASSPPGGSYNEQFF
NA	TRBV2	NA	TRBJ1-1	TGTGCCAGCAGTGTTACAGGGAACACTGAAGCTTTCTTT	CASSVTGNTEAFF
NA	TRBV25-1	NA	TRBJ2-4	TGTGCCAGCAGTGAATTCGGCAGTAGCAAAAACATTCAGTACTTC	CASSEFGSSKNIQYF
TRBD1	TRBV6-6	medium-sized	TRBJ1-2	TGTGCCAGCAGTTTACAGGGGAACTATGGCTACACCTTC	CASSLQGNYGYTF
NA	TRBV7-6	NA	TRBJ2-3	TGTGCCAGCAGCTTAAGGGTCGCTTTTACAGATACGCAGTATTTT	CASSLRVAFTDTQYF
TRBD2	TRBV5-5	NA	TRBJ2-3	TGTGCCAGCAGCCCTAGCGGACCCGCCGATACGCAGTATTTT	CASSPSGPADTQYF
TRBD1	TRBV27	NA	TRBJ1-4	TGTGCCAGCAGTCCCGGACAGGGGGCCTGGGAAAAACTGTTTTTT	CASSPGQGAWEKLFF
NA	TRBV5-5	medium-sized	TRBJ1-5	TGTGCCAGCAGCCAAGACCCCAATCAGCCCCAGCATTTT	CASSQDPNQPQHF
NA	TRBV11-2	large	TRBJ2-7	TGTGCCAGCAGCACCCCGGGACACTCCCTCTACGAGCAGTACTTC	CASSTPGHSLYEQYF
NA	TRBV7-9	NA	TRBJ2-2	TGTGCCAGCAGCTCCCCAGGATCCGGGGAGCTGTTTTTT	CASSSPGSGELFF
NA	TRBV19	NA	TRBJ2-5	TGTGCCAGTAGTCGAAATGGAGGGGACTCTACGACCCAGTACTTC	CASSRNGGDSTTQYF
TRBD2	TRBV7-9	few	TRBJ2-1	TGTGCCAGCAGCTTAGGGACAGGACTAGCGGGGGGCAATGAGCAGTTCTTC	CASSLGTGLAGGNEQFF
NA	TRBV14	NA	TRBJ2-2	TGTGCCAGCAGCCGCCAAGTGGGACCCGGGGAGCTGTTTTTT	CASSRQVGPGELFF
NA	TRBV10-2	once	TRBJ1-1	TGCGCCAGCAGTCTGGACAGAGGCCTTGAAGCTTTCTTT	CASSLDRGLEAFF
NA	TRBV7-2	NA	TRBJ1-1	TGTGCCAGCAGCCTCGCAGGGGTGATGAACACTGAAGCTTTCTTT	CASSLAGVMNTEAFF
NA	TRBV15	few	TRBJ2-4	TGTGCCACCAGCGTGGCAGGGGGGAACATTCAGTACTTC	CATSVAGGNIQYF
NA	TRBV9	NA	TRBJ2-3	TGTGCCAGCAGCGTAGCGGGAGAAGGAGATACGCAGTATTTT	CASSVAGEGDTQYF
NA	TRBV11-2	NA	TRBJ1-5	TGTGCCAGCAGCTTGAGTGGGGGGAGGCCCCAGCATTTT	CASSLSGGRPQHF
NA	TRBV7-2	NA	TRBJ1-5	TGTGCCAGCAGCTTACAGGGGAATCAGCCCCAGCATTTT	CASSLQGNQPQHF